Given below is one T cell receptor (beta chain) in context. The antigen is not known. The CDR3 is 13 amino acids. The data were obtained in a study of shared clonotypes between healthy human individuals. Study information: For every donor, three CD4 naive, three CD4 memory, two CD8 naive and one CD8 memory plates were used.

For sorted subsets, approximately 0.2 ug DNA per replicate equaled 30,000 or so T cell genomes. Profiling relied on immunoSEQ multiplex PCR, and the TCRdb table lists in-frame clones only, not all of them. This table holds over a million clones, 70% to 80% found once. Findings and limits, study-wide: Shared clonotypes: approximately 5.3% naive CD4, around 3.5% naive CD8, about 2.5% memory CD4, 0.35% to 0.5% memory CD8.

The specimen was memory CD4+ T cells from PBMCs. Subset here: CD45RA-negative fraction. The chain is built from TRBV12-2 and TRBJ2-7; the table's D call TRBD2 went unverified against the DNA. TRBV12-2 is deemed a pseudogene. This clonotype was obtained from a man younger than 35 in good health. Some clones in this sample may be carry-over from other donors' samples. The CDR3 sequence: CASRSRGLGEQYF. In nucleotides, the CDR3 is TGTGCAAGTCGCTCCCGTGGACTAGGGGAGCAGTACTTC.